The clone carrying this T cell receptor beta chain was seen a few times. Its antigen remains unidentified. The sample comes from a study of beta chain features in type 1 diabetes. The wider study: Examination covered around 110 million sorted cells spanning all samples. General study results and limits: Comparison showed that naive, central memory and Treg TCRB repertoires appeared more similar among patients than among healthy donors. For Type 1 diabetes patients, all four CD4+ subsets carried TCRB CDR3s that were moderately but significantly shorter. Type 1 diabetes patients showed fewer insertions and more deletions at VDJ junctions.

The whole isolated RNA underwent reverse transcription, so sequencing captured expressed TCRB transcripts. Data came from immunoSEQ multiplex PCR; TCRdb stores just in-frame clones and leaves some out. This table holds 250,000 to 300,000 clones, roughly an eighth found once. V gave up 4 bases and J gave up 7 bases; unmatched junction bases: 8. The germline V gene has CDR1 SGHNT and CDR2 YYREEE (reference sequence). This CDR3 is 15 amino acids long. This sequence originates from a man aged 30 to 45 with type 1 diabetes. The J gene is TRBJ2-1, the V gene TRBV5-4; TRBD1 aligns across 10 bases. Sequenced sample: naive CD4+ T cells from blood. The CDR3, as DNA: TGTGCCAGCAGCGTGACAGGGGGCGGTAGGAATGAGCAGTTCTTC. Its translation: CASSVTGGGRNEQFF.